The sequence of this TCR beta chain was determined in a study of beta chain features in type 1 diabetes (dated by TCRdb to the late 2010s). Describing the broader study: No differences in mean age, gender distribution, total cell number or subset yield were found between patients and healthy donors. A total of some 100,000,000 sorted cells were examined across all samples, and a strong correlation was observed between cell number per subset and RNA yield. The study compared the TCRB repertoires of sorted circulating CD4+ T cell subsets in recently diagnosed type 1 diabetes patients with those in matched healthy donors. Regulatory and stem cell-like memory subsets were isolated from only 8 patients and about eight healthy donors, whereas naive and central memory subsets came from all 30 or so donors. General findings and caveats noted by the study authors: At VDJ recombination sites, patients with type 1 diabetes made fewer insertions and deleted more nucleotides, a pattern implying thymic rearrangement abnormalities. Type 1 diabetes patients showed a moderate but significant shortening of TCRB CDR3 length in all four CD4+ subsets. The naive, central memory and regulatory TCRB repertoires appeared to resemble one another more closely among patients than among healthy donors. Because the HLA sub-analyses included only small numbers of individuals, any influence of HLA type on TCRB rearrangement was left unresolved. Sequencing cDNA rather than genomic DNA could over-represent highly expressing activated cells, although activation and CD3 levels did not differ between groups. Shorter templates might be favored by PCR, yet because patient and control samples were amplified and corrected together, any such skew would affect both groups equally.

This clone was recorded a few times. Its specific antigen is unknown. The sample holds no much larger clone one base away, and base qualities are not on file. The entire isolated RNA was reverse transcribed using the High Capacity cDNA Reverse Transcription Kit, and thus expressed TCRB transcripts were sequenced. Deep immunoSEQ sequencing was performed on naive, central memory and regulatory T cell samples, with an average of about 4 million total reads per sample. Sorted cells were lysed in RLT buffer and RNA was extracted with DNase-treated RNeasy Micro or Mini kits, depending on cell number. To prevent cross-contamination, each cell subset was processed individually, whereas patient and healthy donor samples were processed jointly. The immunoSEQ multiplex PCR was used to amplify TCRB sequences from cDNA, yielding 87-bp fragments that span the CDR3 region. Amplicons were sequenced on the Illumina HiSeq platform. The authors' pipeline ran thus. Synthetic template baselines were used to correct PCR bias computationally, reads within Hamming distance 2 were collapsed together, and singletons that could not be merged were discarded. Reads were aligned against IMGT to assign V, D and J genes, CDR3 length and insertions or deletions at six rearrangement sites. Within each subset, clonotype counts were normalized to sorted cell number, and only after that were true diversity and Gini coefficients computed with the tcR R package. The overlap coefficient, calculated on TCRB nucleotide sequences, was used to measure repertoire sharing. Out-of-frame TCRB sequences from naive cells were analyzed to stand in for the pre-selection repertoire. What TCRdb holds here is the immuneACCESS table cut down to in-frame rearrangements. Part of the clones is not present; checked against another copy, under half of the missing clones reflect an unresolved V gene, and the others are unexplained. That table furnishes V, J and clone size, whereas the DNA furnished D and trimming. For this sample there are about 470,000 clones; 30% appear just once. The ten largest account for around 0.065% of the sample.

Each donor gave one peripheral blood draw, approximately 0.11 L on average, collected into heparinised tubes. Naive, central memory, regulatory and stem cell-like memory CD4+ T cells were sorted on a BD FACSAria II using a panel including CD45RO, CCR7, CD25, CD127, CD95 and CD27. All sorted populations exceeded 95% purity. Right away, PBMCs were isolated by Lymphoprep density gradient centrifugation and were stained directly, with no culture step. So that batch effects would be minimized, each experiment stained and sorted samples in pairs, pairing one healthy donor with one patient. CDR1 and CDR2 are drawn from the germline V gene: MNHEY, SVGAGI. Its CDR3 holds 14 amino acids, cysteine through phenylalanine. The DNA shown is the 42-base CDR3, in frame from base 1. The V and J ends are trimmed by 5 bases and 2 bases, leaving 13 bases between them.

Source material: naive CD4+ T cells from blood. The meaning of the sample's cell subset or site label: true naive CD4+ T cells. The sequence came from a man aged 18 to 35 in good health. The rearrangement joined TRBV6-5 to TRBJ2-7; the D gene cannot be resolved reliably. The nucleotide sequence reads as follows: TGTGCCAGCAGTAGACTGACGGTAACCTACGAGCAGTACTTC. This sequence encodes CASSRLTVTYEQYF.